What follows is one TCR beta chain and its context. The antigen is undetermined. A v3.0 immunoSEQ assay was performed at survey level. Clones were read by immunoSEQ multiplex PCR, and TCRdb kept only the in-frame ones, dropping some. This sample has about 18,000 clones, with more than 80% found just once. This record comes from a study of long-term antiretroviral therapy in people with HIV. Cryopreserved PBMC samples of roughly 1-10 million cells were used for DNA extraction. CDR1 and CDR2 from the germline V gene are SGHRS and YFSETQ. V was pared by 0 bases and J by 2 bases, with 9 bases between. The CDR3 is 14 residues long. Overall study findings and caveats: Versus controls, repertoires in people with HIV had narrower CDR3 length ranges.

This material consisted of unsorted PBMCs, taken 0.6 years after starting antiretroviral therapy. This receptor was taken from a woman aged 18-29 years with HIV. The rearrangement links TRBV5-1 to TRBJ2-7; D gene uncertain. The CDR3 sequence: CASSLDSLTYEQYF. As DNA, the CDR3 is TGCGCCAGCAGCTTGGATTCGCTAACCTACGAGCAGTACTTC.